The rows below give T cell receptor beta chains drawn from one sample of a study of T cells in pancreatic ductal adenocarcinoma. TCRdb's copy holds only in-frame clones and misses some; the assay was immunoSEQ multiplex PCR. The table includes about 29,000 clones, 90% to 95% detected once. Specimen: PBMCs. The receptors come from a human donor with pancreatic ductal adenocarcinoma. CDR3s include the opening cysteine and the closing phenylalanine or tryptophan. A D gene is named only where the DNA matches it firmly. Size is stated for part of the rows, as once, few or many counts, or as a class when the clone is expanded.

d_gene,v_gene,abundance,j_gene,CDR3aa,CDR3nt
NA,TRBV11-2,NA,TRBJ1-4,CASSFWGGNEKLFF,TGTGCCAGCAGCTTCTGGGGGGGGAATGAAAAACTGTTTTTT
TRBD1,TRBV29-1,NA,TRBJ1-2,CSVWDRAGYTF,TGCAGCGTTTGGGACAGGGCCGGCTACACCTTC
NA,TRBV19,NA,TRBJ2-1,CASSIDLAASYNEQFF,TGTGCCAGTAGTATAGATTTAGCGGCCTCCTACAATGAGCAGTTCTTC
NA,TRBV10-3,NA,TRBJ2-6,CAISEGVVTSGANVLTF,TGTGCCATCAGTGAGGGCGTAGTGACGTCTGGGGCCAACGTCCTGACTTTC
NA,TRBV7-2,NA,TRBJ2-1,CASSSNLLEYEQFF,TGTGCCAGCAGCTCCAACCTACTAGAATATGAGCAGTTCTTC
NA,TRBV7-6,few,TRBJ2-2,CASTTTGSPGELFF,TGTGCCAGCACCACAACGGGATCCCCCGGGGAGCTGTTTTTT
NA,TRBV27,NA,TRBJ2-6,CASNTGPGANVLTF,TGTGCCAGCAACACCGGGCCTGGGGCCAACGTCCTGACTTTC
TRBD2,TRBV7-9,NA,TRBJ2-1,CASSPSRGGYNEQFF,TGTGCCAGCAGCCCGAGCCGGGGGGGGTACAATGAGCAGTTCTTC
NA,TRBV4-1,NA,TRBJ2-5,CASSPMGARGETQYF,TGCGCCAGCAGCCCTATGGGGGCTCGGGGGGAGACCCAGTACTTC
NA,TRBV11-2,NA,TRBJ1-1,CASSLPGGRTEAFF,TGTGCCAGCAGCTTACCGGGGGGCCGGACTGAAGCTTTCTTT
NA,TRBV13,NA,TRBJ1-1,CASSFFGNTEAFF,TGTGCCAGCAGCTTCTTTGGGAACACTGAAGCTTTCTTT
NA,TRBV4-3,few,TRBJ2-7,CASSRSRSGRLSSYEQYF,TGCGCCAGCAGCCGTTCGAGGAGCGGCAGGTTAAGCTCCTACGAGCAGTACTTC
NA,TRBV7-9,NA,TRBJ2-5,CASSPKVIEETQYF,TGTGCCAGCAGCCCTAAAGTTATAGAAGAGACCCAGTACTTC
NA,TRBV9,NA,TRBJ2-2,CASSVWEAGELFF,TGTGCCAGCAGCGTGTGGGAGGCCGGGGAGCTGTTTTTT
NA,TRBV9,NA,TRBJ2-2,CASSVATVNTGELFF,TGTGCCAGCAGCGTAGCTACGGTGAACACCGGGGAGCTGTTTTTT
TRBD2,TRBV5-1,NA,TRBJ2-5,CASSLGGTSQETQYF,TGCGCCAGCAGCCTAGGCGGGACTAGCCAAGAGACCCAGTACTTC
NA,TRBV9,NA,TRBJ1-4,CASSLGAREGEKLFF,TGTGCCAGCAGCCTTGGGGCCAGGGAGGGTGAAAAACTGTTTTTT
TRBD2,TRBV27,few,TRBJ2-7,CASSLFTGGPRYF,TGTGCCAGCAGTTTATTTACGGGAGGGCCCAGGTACTTC
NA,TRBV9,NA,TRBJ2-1,CASSSPRADRYNEQFF,TGTGCCAGCAGCTCCCCGAGGGCGGATCGGTACAATGAGCAGTTCTTC
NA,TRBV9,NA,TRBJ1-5,CASSETGGAGPQHF,TGTGCCAGCAGCGAGACGGGGGGCGCGGGGCCCCAGCATTTT
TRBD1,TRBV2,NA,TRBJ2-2,CASWGQGNTGELFF,TGTGCCAGCTGGGGACAGGGCAACACCGGGGAGCTGTTTTTT
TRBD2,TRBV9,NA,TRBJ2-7,CASSAGTSETYEQYF,TGTGCCAGCAGCGCAGGGACTAGCGAAACCTACGAGCAGTACTTC